A single sample gave rise to the 12 T cell receptor beta chains below, sequenced in a study of read filtering for tumor transcriptome and immune sequencing. The library was built from 400 ng RNA with molecular barcoded adaptors for alpha/delta and beta/gamma chains. TCRdb reprocessed the reads with MiXCR, giving one entry per CDR3 protein. The repertoire has around 130,000 distinct CDR3 sequences, 10% to 15% of them found once; the top ten carry approximately 9.9%. The sample taken for sequencing was a population of CD138-negative cells sorted from bone marrow. All receptors come from a donor aged 40 or older with multiple myeloma.

Many counts were recorded for this clonotype. The V call is TRBV5-1, the J call TRBJ2-2, with D perhaps TRBD2 (5 bases). CDR1 SGHRS and CDR2 YFSETQ come from the germline V gene. This CDR3 has 14 residues. The V and J ends lost 1 base and 7 bases respectively, with 11 bases between them. CDR3 DNA sequence: TGCGCCAGCAGCTTGAGAGGGATCGGCGGGGAGCTGTTTTTT. It encodes CASSLRGIGGELFF.

This clonotype was counted ten times or more. The CDR3, as DNA: TGTGCCACATCAACCGGGACTAGCGGGAGGGGGTACCAAGAGACCCAGTACTTC. It codes for CATSTGTSGRGYQETQYF. The V call is TRBV10-3, the J call TRBJ2-5; 16 bases are a match to TRBD2. Germline V gene lookup returns CDR1 ENHRY and CDR2 SYGVKD. The CDR3 is 18 residues long. V lost 10 bases to trimming and J lost 0 bases; unmatched junction nucleotides: 11.

This clonotype was recorded many times. This sequence joins TRBV7-9 and TRBJ2-7, with 8 bases fitting TRBD1. Trimming at V came to 8 bases and at J to 7 bases, leaving 25 bases not matched to a gene. Germline-derived CDR1 and CDR2 are SEHNR and FQNEAQ (reference sequence). This CDR3 contains 18 residues. The CDR3 reads CASSTGRGPDSQGSEQYF. The CDR3 DNA follows: TGTGCCAGCTCTACGGGCAGGGGGCCCGACTCCCAAGGGTCAGAGCAGTACTTC.

This clonotype was counted ten times or more. This rearrangement joins TRBV28 to TRBJ1-5; a weak D match, TRBD1 (5 bases). V was pared by 5 bases and J by 1 base, with 12 bases between. CDR1 and CDR2 from the germline V gene are MDHEN and SYDVKM. The CDR3 has 15 residues. The CDR3 region has the DNA TGTGCCAGCAGTCCCTCAGGGCTCAGCAATCAGCCCCAGCATTTT. Protein product: CASSPSGLSNQPQHF.

This clonotype was picked up many times. J is TRBJ1-1 and V is TRBV18; a weak D match, TRBD1 (5 bases). Germline V CDR1 and CDR2: KGHSH, LQKENI. V lost 3 bases to trimming and J lost 7 bases, with 12 bases between them. This CDR3 spans 13 amino acids. CDR3 region: CASSPGPGREAFF. The CDR3 DNA is TGTGCCAGCTCACCCGGGCCGGGACGTGAAGCTTTCTTT.

This clonotype has ten or more counts. V usage is TRBV24-1 and J usage is TRBJ2-1; TRBD2 might be the D (5 bases). Germline-derived CDR1 and CDR2 are KGHDR and SFDVKD. There are 16 residues in the CDR3. The ends were cut back, 4 bases at V and 1 base at J, with 13 bases in the middle. The CDR3: CATSDPGIGSYNEQFF. CDR3 bases: TGTGCCACCAGTGACCCCGGGATCGGATCCTACAATGAGCAGTTCTTC.

There are many counts of this clonotype. CDR3 loop: CASSRAGMTTEAFF. CDR3 nucleotides: TGTGCCAGCAGTAGGGCTGGAATGACCACTGAAGCTTTCTTT. V is TRBV27 and J is TRBJ1-1; D is unclear. Trimming pared 5 bases from V and 4 bases from J, leaving 14 bases between. The CDR3 extends over 14 amino acids. Germline CDR1 and CDR2: MNHEY and SMNVEV (reference sequence).

The CDR3 protein is CASSLGTESYEQYF. In nucleotides, the CDR3 is TGCGCCAGCAGCTTGGGTACAGAATCCTACGAGCAGTACTTC. The chain combines TRBV5-1 with TRBJ2-7; the D is unclear. Germline V gives CDR1 SGHRS, CDR2 YFSETQ. The CDR3 covers 14 residues. Trimming left V 0 bases short and J 1 base short, with 8 bases between.

This clonotype was counted ten times or more. The rearrangement joins TRBV5-1 to TRBJ1-5, with a possible D match to TRBD1 (5 bases). The germline V gene encodes CDR1 SGHRS and CDR2 YFSETQ. Trimming shortened V by 7 bases and J by 11 bases, and 19 bases separated the two germline ends. The CDR3 loop spans 13 amino acids. CDR3: CASYMQGSSAQHF. The DNA of the CDR3 is TGCGCCAGCTACATGCAGGGCTCTTCAGCCCAGCATTTT.

On this clonotype: A much larger clone sits a single nucleotide away, making a read error possible. J is TRBJ2-5 and V is TRBV5-1; D gene ambiguous. CDR3 length equals 14 residues. Trimming shortened V by 3 bases and J by 5 bases, and 14 bases separated the two germline ends. CDR1 SGHRS and CDR2 YFSETQ come from the germline V gene. In nucleotides, the CDR3 is TGCGCCAGCAGCTCGGACCCTCCGGCGGAGACCCAGTACTTC. Translating gives CASSSDPPAETQYF.

A note on this clonotype: This could be a read error, since a much larger clone is one nucleotide away. The CDR3 does not close with the conserved phenylalanine or tryptophan, likely indicating a read error. The chain has TRBV9 and TRBJ2-2; D is tentatively TRBD1 or TRBD2 (5 bases each). Deletions cut 0 bases from V and 5 bases from J, with 17 bases between. The CDR3 is 17 amino acids. The germline CDR1 and CDR2 sequences are SGDLS and YYNGEE. The CDR3 loop is CASSVAGTGTVTGELFL. The CDR3 region has the DNA TGTGCCAGCAGCGTAGCCGGAACCGGGACGGTTACCGGGGAGCTGTTTCTT.

This clonotype was recorded at least ten times. This chain uses TRBV28 with TRBJ2-2; D may be TRBD1 (5 bases). There are 12 residues in the CDR3. Germline V lookup: CDR1 MDHEN, CDR2 SYDVKM. The CDR3 DNA reads as TGTGCGAAACAGGATAACACCGGGGAGCTGTTTTTT. As protein: CAKQDNTGELFF.